This T cell receptor (beta chain) emerged from a study of blood T cell repertoires in COVID-19. Study overall: Material from acute and convalescent COVID-19 was sourced from the United States, Italy and Spain. Nucleic acid was either cDNA or gDNA, and it came from T cells, B-cell-depleted T cells, or PBMCs.

Points on this clone: At the DNA level, this CDR3 is encoded by other sequences in the same sample as well.

Authors' processing steps: Estimation of nucleated cell counts was performed using reference gene primer amplification. The assay was immunoSEQ multiplex PCR, and TCRdb's table has in-frame clones only and misses some. V and J calls and clone size follow that table, whereas D and trimming were derived from the DNA. The sample lists under 95,000 clones, 65% to 90% occurring once. This CDR3 region has 14 residues. The germline CDR1 and CDR2 sequences are SGHRS and YFSETQ. V was trimmed by 0 bases and J by 7 bases, leaving 10 bases between them. Sequencing used peripheral blood. The sequence derives from a woman aged 80 or older with acute or convalescent COVID-19. V is TRBV5-1 and J is TRBJ1-4, with D perhaps matching TRBD1 (5 bases). CDR3: CASSLGQGGEKLFF. The CDR3 nucleotides are TGCGCCAGCAGCTTGGGGCAGGGAGGTGAAAAACTGTTTTTT.